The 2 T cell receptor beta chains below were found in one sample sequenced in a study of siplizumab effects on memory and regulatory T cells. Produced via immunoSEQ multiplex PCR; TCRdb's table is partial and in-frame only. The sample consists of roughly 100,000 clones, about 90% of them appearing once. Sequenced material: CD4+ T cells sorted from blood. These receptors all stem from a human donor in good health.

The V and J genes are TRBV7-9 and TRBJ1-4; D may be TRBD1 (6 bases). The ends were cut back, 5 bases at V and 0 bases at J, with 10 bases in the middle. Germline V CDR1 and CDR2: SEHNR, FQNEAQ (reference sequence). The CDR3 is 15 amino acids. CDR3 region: CASSPDSATNEKLFF. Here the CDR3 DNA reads TGTGCCAGCAGCCCGGACAGCGCAACTAATGAAAAACTGTTTTTT.

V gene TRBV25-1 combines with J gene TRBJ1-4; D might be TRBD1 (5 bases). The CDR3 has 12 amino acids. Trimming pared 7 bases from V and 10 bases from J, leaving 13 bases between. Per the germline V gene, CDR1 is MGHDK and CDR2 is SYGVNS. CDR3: CASTTGGGKLFF. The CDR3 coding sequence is TGTGCCAGCACTACTGGGGGTGGAAAACTGTTTTTT. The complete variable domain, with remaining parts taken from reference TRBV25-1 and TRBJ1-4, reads EADIYQTPRYLVIGTGKKITLECSQTMGHDKMYWYQQDPGMELHLIHYSYGVNSTEKGDLSSESTVSRIRTEHFPLTLESARPSHTSQYLCASTTGGGKLFFGSGTQLSVL.